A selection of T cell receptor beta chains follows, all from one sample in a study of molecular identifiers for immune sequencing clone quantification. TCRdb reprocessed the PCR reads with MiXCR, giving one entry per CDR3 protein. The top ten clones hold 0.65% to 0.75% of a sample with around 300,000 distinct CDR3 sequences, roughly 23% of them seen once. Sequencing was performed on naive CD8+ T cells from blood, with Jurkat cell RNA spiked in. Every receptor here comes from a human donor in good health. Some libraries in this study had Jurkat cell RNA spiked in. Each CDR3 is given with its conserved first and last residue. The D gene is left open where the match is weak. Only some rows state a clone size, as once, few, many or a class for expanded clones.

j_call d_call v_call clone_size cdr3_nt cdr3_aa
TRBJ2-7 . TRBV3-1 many TGTGCCAGCAGGCCCCGGGCCACCTACGAGCAGTACTTC CASRPRATYEQYF
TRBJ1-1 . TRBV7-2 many TGTGCCAGCAGCTTAGCCAGCAGGGGTGCCACTGAAGCTTTCTTT CASSLASRGATEAFF
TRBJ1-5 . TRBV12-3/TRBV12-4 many TGTGCCAGCAGCTTAGCCGGAGGTCAGCCCCAGCATTTT CASSLAGGQPQHF
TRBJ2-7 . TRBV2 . TGTGCCAGCAGTGAGGGACTGATCTCCTACGAGCAGTACTTC CASSEGLISYEQYF
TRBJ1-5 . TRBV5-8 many TGTGCCAGCAGCTTGGCCGGGTTTGTCGGCAATCAGCCCCAGCATTTT CASSLAGFVGNQPQHF
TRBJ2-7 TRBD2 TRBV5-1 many TGCGCCAGCAGCTACCAAACGGACGGGGGGAGCTCCTACGAGCAGTACTTC CASSYQTDGGSSYEQYF
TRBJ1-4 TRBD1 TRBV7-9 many TGTGCCAGCAGCTGGAGTATTTGGGACAGACAATTTGCAACTAATGAAAAACTGTTTTTT CASSWSIWDRQFATNEKLFF
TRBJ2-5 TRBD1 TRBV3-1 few TGTGCCAGCAGCCACGTAACAGGGGGGAAGACCCAGTACTTC CASSHVTGGKTQYF
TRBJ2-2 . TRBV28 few TGTGCCAGCAGTTTAAGCATCGCGAACACCGGGGAGCTGTTTTTT CASSLSIANTGELFF
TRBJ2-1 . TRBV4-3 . TGCGCCAGCAGCCTCGTTTTAGAAATCTCCTACAATGAGCAGTTCTTC CASSLVLEISYNEQFF
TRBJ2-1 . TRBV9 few TGTGCCAGCAGCGTAAGCAGGAGCTCCTACAATGAGCAGTTCTTC CASSVSRSSYNEQFF
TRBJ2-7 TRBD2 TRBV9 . TGTGCCAGCAGCGCTAGCGGGGGAAGCTCCTACGAGCAGTACTTC CASSASGGSSYEQYF
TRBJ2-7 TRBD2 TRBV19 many TGTGCCAGTAGTACTAGCGGGAGTTCCTACGAGCAGTACTTC CASSTSGSSYEQYF
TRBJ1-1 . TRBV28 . TGTGCCAGCAGTCCCGTGAGGGAGAGGGACACTGAAGCTTTCTTT CASSPVRERDTEAFF
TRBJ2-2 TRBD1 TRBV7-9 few TGTGCCAGCAGCTCCGCCGGCCGGACAGGGACCGGGGAGCTGTTTTTT CASSSAGRTGTGELFF
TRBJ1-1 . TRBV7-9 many TGTGCCAGCAGCTCGCCTGACAGGACTGGCACTGAAGCTTTCTTT CASSSPDRTGTEAFF
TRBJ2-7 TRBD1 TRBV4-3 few TGCGCCAGCAGCCACGGACAGGGAAACTACGAGCAGTACTTC CASSHGQGNYEQYF
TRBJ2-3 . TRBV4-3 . TGCGCCAGCAGCCAAGCTCAGACAACAGATACGCAGTATTTT CASSQAQTTDTQYF
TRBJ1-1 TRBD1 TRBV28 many TGTGCCAGCAGTGCAAACAGGGGGGGGAACACTGAAGCTTTCTTT CASSANRGGNTEAFF
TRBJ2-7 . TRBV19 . TGTGCCAGTAGCATGGACAGCTCCTACGAGCAGTACTTC CASSMDSSYEQYF
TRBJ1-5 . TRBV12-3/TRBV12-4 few TGTGCCAGCACCAAAGACCCGGCGGGCAATCAGCCCCAGCATTTT CASTKDPAGNQPQHF
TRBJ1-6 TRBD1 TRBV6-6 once TGTGCCAGCAGTTACGGACAGGGTAGCTCACCCCTCCACTTT CASSYGQGSSPLHF
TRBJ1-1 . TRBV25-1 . TGTGCCGGCAGTCCTACAGGGACGGGAACTGAAGCTTTCTTT CAGSPTGTGTEAFF
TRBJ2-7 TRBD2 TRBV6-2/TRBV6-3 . TGTGCCAGCAGTTACCCCCCGGAGCGGGAGTTGTACGAGCAGTACTTC CASSYPPERELYEQYF
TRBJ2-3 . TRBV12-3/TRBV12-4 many TGTGCCAGCGGTCCCGAGCGGGTTAGCACAGATACGCAGTATTTT CASGPERVSTDTQYF
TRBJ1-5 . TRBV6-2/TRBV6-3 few TGTGCCAGCAGTTACACTTTTAGCAATCAGCCCCAGCATTTT CASSYTFSNQPQHF
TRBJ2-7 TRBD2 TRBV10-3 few TGTGCCATCAGTGAGTCGCTGCGGGGGTCCTCCTACGAGCAGTACTTC CAISESLRGSSYEQYF
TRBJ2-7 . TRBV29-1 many TGCAGCGTTGAAAGGAGAGGGGCAGGGGCTTACTACGAGCAGTACTTC CSVERRGAGAYYEQYF
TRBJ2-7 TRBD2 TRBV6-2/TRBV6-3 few TGTGCCAGCAGATCCGGACTAGCGGGAGAATACGAGCAGTACTTC CASRSGLAGEYEQYF
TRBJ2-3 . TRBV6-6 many TGTGCCAGCAGTCCAGTTCGAACAGATACGCAGTATTTT CASSPVRTDTQYF
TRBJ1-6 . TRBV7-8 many TGTGCCAGCAGCACCAATCAGGGCCGGCTTCCAAATTCACCCCTCCACTTT CASSTNQGRLPNSPLHF
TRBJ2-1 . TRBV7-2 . TGTGCCCGCAGCCAGGCCAGCTACAATGCGCAGTTCTTC CARSQASYNAQFF
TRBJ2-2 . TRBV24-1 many TGTGCCACCAGTGATTTCTTTGGGGAGCTGTTTTTT CATSDFFGELFF
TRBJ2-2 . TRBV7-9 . TGTGCCAGCACCGGGGAGGGGACACCCACGCGGACCGGGGAGCTGTTTTTT CASTGEGTPTRTGELFF
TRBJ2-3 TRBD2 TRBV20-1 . TGCAGCGCTAGGGGGGTGACTAGCGGGGGGAACACAGATACGCAGTATTTT CSARGVTSGGNTDTQYF
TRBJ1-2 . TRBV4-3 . TGCGCCAGCAGCCATTCCCGGGACCGTACTAACTATGGCTACACCTTC CASSHSRDRTNYGYTF
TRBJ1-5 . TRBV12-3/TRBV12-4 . TGTGCCAACAGCGGATGGGAGGAAGATCAGCCCCAGCATTTT CANSGWEEDQPQHF
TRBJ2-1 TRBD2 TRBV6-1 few TGTGCCAGCAGTACAACTAGCGGGGTATACAATGAGCAGTTCTTC CASSTTSGVYNEQFF
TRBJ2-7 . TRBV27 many TGTGCCAGCAGTTTACTAGGCGGCCACGAGCAGTACTTC CASSLLGGHEQYF
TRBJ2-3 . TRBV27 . TGTGCCAGCAGTTTAAGGGCCCCAGATACGCAGTATTTT CASSLRAPDTQYF
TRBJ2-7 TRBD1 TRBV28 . TGTGCCAGCAGCCAAGGGACAGGGACGTACGAGCAGTGCTTC CASSQGTGTYEQCF
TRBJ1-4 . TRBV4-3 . TGCGCCAGCAGCCGGGATCTTCCAGGACGGTACTCTAATGGAGGGCTGTTTTTT CASSRDLPGRYSNGGLFF
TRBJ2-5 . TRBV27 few TGTGCCACCAGACTAGGAGGGGGCCCCCAAGAGACCCAGTACTTC CATRLGGGPQETQYF
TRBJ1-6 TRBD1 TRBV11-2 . TGTGCCAGCAGCTTAGGCAGACAGGGTACGATGGTATCCTATAATTCACCCCTCCACTTT CASSLGRQGTMVSYNSPLHF
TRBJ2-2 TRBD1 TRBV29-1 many TGCAGCGTTGAAGGACAGGGGAGCACCGGGGAGCTGTTTTTT CSVEGQGSTGELFF
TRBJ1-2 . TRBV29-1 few TGCAGCGTTGAGGCACTTACAGGGCTTAACTATGGCTACACCTTC CSVEALTGLNYGYTF